One and the same sample provided the 29 T cell receptor beta chains below, sequenced in a study of T cell clones after liver transplantation. Method: immunoSEQ multiplex PCR; TCRdb's copy keeps in-frame clones and lacks some. The table lists about 70,000 clones, 80% of them singletons, with approximately 0.77% in the top ten. The input for sequencing was CD4+ T cells from blood, taken 12 months after liver transplant. These receptors originate from a human patient who received a liver transplant. A share of the T cells may be of graft donor origin.

Here the CDR3 reads CASSAGGRTTLEQFF. CDR3 sequence (DNA): TGTGCCAGCAGTGCCGGTGGTCGGACTACTCTTGAGCAGTTCTTC. The chain uses TRBV2 and TRBJ2-1, with D possibly matching TRBD2 (6 bases). Trimming left V 4 bases short and J 9 bases short, with 19 bases between. This CDR3 spans 15 amino acids. Looked up from germline, CDR1 is SNHLY and CDR2 is FYNNEI. Using reference TRBV2 and TRBJ2-1 for the parts outside the CDR3, the full variable domain is EPEVTQTPSHQVTQMGQEVILRCVPISNHLYFYWYRQILGQKVEFLVSFYNNEISEKSEIFDDQFSVERPDGSNFTLKIRSTKLEDSAMYFCASSAGGRTTLEQFFGPGTRLTVL.

The genes are TRBV7-2 and TRBJ2-1; D perhaps matches TRBD2 (5 bases). V shed 1 base and J shed 5 bases, with 21 bases lying between them. In germline, CDR1 is SGHTA, CDR2 FQGNSA. The CDR3 runs to 18 residues. The CDR3 is CASSLDPLKRPTNNEQFF. CDR3 in DNA: TGTGCCAGCAGCTTAGACCCTCTGAAGCGGCCTACTAACAATGAGCAGTTCTTC.

The rearrangement uses TRBV6-1 and TRBJ2-5, with D possibly matching TRBD2 (5 bases). This CDR3 comprises 12 residues. Trimming left V 5 bases short and J 5 bases short, with 9 bases between. From germline, CDR1 is MNHNS and CDR2 SASEGT. Here the CDR3 DNA reads TGTGCCAGCAGTACACTAGGCGAGACCCAGTACTTC. This codes for CASSTLGETQYF.

The chain is built from TRBV6-5 and TRBJ1-3, with unresolved D. Trimming shortened V by 6 bases and J by 3 bases, and 12 bases separated the two germline ends. Germline CDR1 is MNHEY and CDR2 is SVGAGI. CDR3 size: 14 residues. CDR3 region: CASSPLLGGNTIYF. The CDR3 region has the DNA TGTGCCAGCAGCCCGCTCTTAGGTGGAAACACCATATATTTT.

The chain joins TRBV7-2 to TRBJ1-4; D unclear. This CDR3 region has 14 residues. The V gene's germline CDR1 is SGHTA and CDR2 FQGNSA. The ends were cut back, 1 base at V and 3 bases at J, with 6 bases in the middle. The CDR3 DNA is TGTGCCAGCAGCTTAGGGGCCGCTAATGAAAAACTGTTTTTT. Amino acids: CASSLGAANEKLFF.

For the CDR3, the DNA is TGTGCCAGTAGTACGTCCCGGGACGGGTCTGGGGCCAACGTCCTGACTTTC. Residues: CASSTSRDGSGANVLTF. The V and J genes are TRBV19 and TRBJ2-6, with D tentatively TRBD1 or TRBD2 (5 bases each). This CDR3 contains 17 residues. With 4 bases removed from V and 1 base from J, the gap between germline ends came to 14 bases. Germline V gene lookup returns CDR1 LNHDA and CDR2 SQIVND (reference sequence).

The chain uses TRBV5-1 and TRBJ2-7; D perhaps matches TRBD2 (6 bases). Germline V gene data show CDR1 as SGHRS and CDR2 as YFSETQ. The CDR3 has 14 amino acids. Trimming shortened V by 4 bases and J by 2 bases, and 13 bases separated the two germline ends. The CDR3 coding sequence is TGCGCCAGCAGCCCGGGAGTCCTAGCCTACGAGCAGTACTTC. Amino acids: CASSPGVLAYEQYF.

The chain recombines TRBV2 with TRBJ1-5; D is undetermined. CDR1 SNHLY and CDR2 FYNNEI come from the germline V gene. The germline V and J ends were trimmed by 6 bases and 0 bases, with 9 bases remaining between them. The CDR3 has 14 residues. CDR3 protein: CASSASYSNQPQHF. The CDR3 DNA is TGTGCCAGCAGCGCAAGTTATAGCAATCAGCCCCAGCATTTT.

This chain joins TRBV15 and TRBJ2-7; D remains unclear. The CDR3 covers 13 residues. The germline V gene encodes CDR1 LNHNV and CDR2 YYDKDF (reference sequence). Trimming took 0 bases from V and 7 from J, leaving 10 bases between them. CDR3 residues: CATSRDGVGEQYF. The CDR3 DNA reads TGTGCCACCAGCAGAGACGGTGTGGGGGAGCAGTACTTC.

The J gene is TRBJ2-2, the V gene TRBV5-1; 11 nucleotides agree with TRBD2. The CDR3 spans 17 residues. Germline assignment: CDR1 SGHRS and CDR2 YFSETQ. V shed 2 bases, J shed 5 bases, and the junction held 8 bases outside the gene matches. As DNA, the CDR3 is TGCGCCAGCAGCTTTCTAGCGGGAGGACATAATACCGGGGAGCTGTTTTTT. This codes for CASSFLAGGHNTGELFF.

This rearrangement joins TRBV18 to TRBJ1-5, with D uncertain. CDR3 length equals 15 residues. The V and J ends lost 0 bases and 2 bases respectively, with 8 bases between them. Germline V lookup: CDR1 KGHSH, CDR2 LQKENI. CDR3 protein: CASSPPGSGNQPQHF. DNA for the CDR3: TGTGCCAGCTCACCACCAGGGTCTGGCAATCAGCCCCAGCATTTT.

The chain recombines TRBV7-9 with TRBJ1-2, with D perhaps TRBD1 (6 bases). The CDR3 consists of 12 residues. V was cut by 9 bases and J by 7 bases, with 15 bases left in between. Germline CDR1 is SEHNR and CDR2 is FQNEAQ (reference sequence). CDR3 residues: CASTGRTPGYTF. DNA for the CDR3: TGTGCCAGTACAGGGAGGACTCCTGGCTACACCTTC.

The rearrangement joins TRBV28 to TRBJ2-7, with a possible D match to TRBD1 (6 bases). The CDR3 is made up of 17 amino acids. Germline V gene sequence: CDR1 MDHEN, CDR2 SYDVKM. V was shortened by 2 bases and J by 4 bases, with 21 bases between the two germline ends. The CDR3 DNA follows: TGTGCCAGCAGTTTAAGGCAGGGGATCCATAACCCATACGAGCAGTACTTC. It yields the protein CASSLRQGIHNPYEQYF.

The V call is TRBV9, the J call TRBJ2-3; TRBD2 matches at 9 bases. This CDR3 comprises 17 residues. V dropped 4 bases and J dropped 1; count of bases not matched to a gene: 10. Looked up from germline, CDR1 is SGDLS and CDR2 is YYNGEE. The CDR3 spells CASSRRGAGGGTDTQYF. CDR3 in DNA: TGTGCCAGCAGCCGACGGGGTGCGGGAGGGGGCACAGATACGCAGTATTTT. Full variable domain (outside the CDR3, taken from reference TRBV9 and TRBJ2-3): DSGVTQTPKHLITATGQRVTLRCSPRSGDLSVYWYQQSLDQGLQFLIQYYNGEERAKGNILERFSAQQFPDLHSELNLSSLELGDSALYFCASSRRGAGGGTDTQYFGPGTRLTVL.

As for this clone: Its ends do not fully match the called genes, so a read error is possible. The chain combines TRBV7-7 with TRBJ2-2; 9 nucleotides match TRBD2. Germline CDR1 reads SSHAT; CDR2 reads FNYEAQ (reference sequence). The CDR3 sequence is 15 residues long. CDR3 amino acids: CASSHSGSDTGELFF. The DNA for the CDR3 is TGTGCTAGCAGCCATAGCGGGAGTGACACCGGGGAGCTGTTTTTT.

The gene calls are TRBV28 and TRBJ2-7; D not resolved. The germline V and J ends were trimmed by 3 bases and 6 bases, with 9 bases remaining between them. The germline V gene has CDR1 MDHEN and CDR2 SYDVKM. This CDR3 is 12 amino acids long. The CDR3 sequence: CASSFVSFEQYF. The CDR3 bases are TGTGCCAGCAGTTTTGTCAGCTTCGAGCAGTACTTC. The entire variable domain, with the rest obtained from reference TRBV28 and TRBJ2-7, is as follows: DVKVTQSSRYLVKRTGEKVFLECVQDMDHENMFWYRQDPGLGLRLIYFSYDVKMKEKGDIPEGYSVSREKKERFSLILESASTNQTSMYLCASSFVSFEQYFGPGTRLTVT.

This chain links TRBV29-1 with TRBJ1-2; 9 positions match TRBD1. This CDR3 region has 14 residues. The J segment lost 4 bases and the V segment lost 7 bases, leaving 10 bases of the junction unmatched. CDR1 and CDR2 (germline): SQVTM, ANQGSEA. The CDR3 protein is CSAAPGTGPYGYTF. CDR3 nucleotide sequence: TGCAGCGCCGCCCCGGGGACAGGGCCCTATGGCTACACCTTC.

The chain combines TRBV11-2 with TRBJ2-7; the D gene is possibly TRBD2 (5 bases). This CDR3 region has 15 residues. V was cut by 1 base and J by 0 bases, with 10 bases left in between. CDR1 is SGHAT, CDR2 FQNNGV, per germline. The CDR3 region is CASSLVSGFSYEQYF. The CDR3 DNA follows: TGTGCCAGCAGCTTAGTATCGGGGTTCTCCTACGAGCAGTACTTC.

This chain links TRBV4-1 with TRBJ1-4; possible D gene TRBD1, 6 bases. Trimming pared 4 bases from V and 7 bases from J, leaving 10 bases between. This CDR3 spans 13 amino acids. Germline-derived CDR1 and CDR2 are MGHRA and YSYEKL. The CDR3 is CASSPWDTEKLFF. The CDR3 DNA reads TGCGCCAGCAGCCCTTGGGACACTGAAAAACTGTTTTTT.

The chain couples TRBV5-6 to TRBJ1-2; D possibly corresponds to TRBD1 (5 bases). From germline, CDR1 is SGHDT and CDR2 YYEEEE. The CDR3 length is 15 residues. V shed 0 bases and J shed 4 bases, with 13 bases lying between them. The CDR3 is CASSLAGDGAYGYTF. In nucleotides, the CDR3 is TGTGCCAGCAGCTTGGCCGGGGACGGAGCCTATGGCTACACCTTC. Variable domain in full (rest from reference TRBV5-6 and TRBJ1-2): DAGVTQSPTHLIKTRGQQVTLRCSPKSGHDTVSWYQQALGQGPQFIFQYYEEEERQRGNFPDRFSGHQFPNYSSELNVNALLLGDSALYLCASSLAGDGAYGYTFGSGTRLTVV.

This chain joins TRBV30 and TRBJ1-2, with D possibly matching TRBD1 (5 bases). The CDR3 sequence is 12 residues long. Trimming left V 0 bases short and J 12 bases short, with 14 bases between. CDR1 GTSNPN and CDR2 SVGIG come from the germline V gene (reference sequence). The CDR3: CAWSVQLGGHTF. The CDR3 DNA reads as TGTGCCTGGAGTGTACAGCTTGGGGGTCACACCTTC.

The chain links TRBV29-1 to TRBJ1-1; D may be TRBD1 (5 bases). This CDR3 spans 13 amino acids. V gave up 6 bases and J gave up 8 bases, with 19 bases separating them. Germline-derived CDR1 and CDR2 are SQVTM and ANQGSEA. CDR3 coding DNA: TGCAGCGTGCACCAGTGGGGACCTTCCGAAGCTTTCTTT. Translated: CSVHQWGPSEAFF. Combining the CDR3 with reference TRBV29-1 and TRBJ1-1 gives the whole variable domain SAVISQKPSRDICQRGTSLTIQCQVDSQVTMMFWYRQQPGQSLTLIATANQGSEATYESGFVIDKFPISRPNLTFSTLTVSNMSPEDSSIYLCSVHQWGPSEAFFGQGTRLTVV.

The rearrangement links TRBV7-7 to TRBJ1-2; 7 bases line up with TRBD1. This CDR3 contains 14 residues. The germline CDR1 and CDR2 sequences are SSHAT and FNYEAQ (reference sequence). J lost 4 bases, V lost 5 bases, and 7 bases had no gene match. This CDR3 is CASSQKTGFYGYTF. The CDR3 coding sequence is TGTGCCAGCAGCCAAAAGACAGGGTTCTATGGCTACACCTTC.

The chain links TRBV9 to TRBJ1-3; D gene unclear. CDR1 and CDR2 from the germline V gene are SGDLS and YYNGEE. This CDR3 has 13 residues. V lost 0 bases to trimming and J lost 4 bases, with 5 bases between them. Here the CDR3 reads CASSVEGGNTIYF. The DNA of the CDR3 is TGTGCCAGCAGCGTAGAAGGGGGAAACACCATATATTTT. Together with reference TRBV9 and TRBJ1-3, the CDR3 gives the full variable domain: DSGVTQTPKHLITATGQRVTLRCSPRSGDLSVYWYQQSLDQGLQFLIQYYNGEERAKGNILERFSAQQFPDLHSELNLSSLELGDSALYFCASSVEGGNTIYFGEGSWLTVV.

This clone turned up a few times. This chain links TRBV28 with TRBJ2-7; D uncertain. Trimming took 3 bases from V and 8 from J, leaving 8 bases between them. Per germline, CDR1 MDHEN and CDR2 SYDVKM. This CDR3 comprises 11 residues. The CDR3 bases are TGTGCCAGCAGTTTTCTAACGAAGCAGTACTTC. Its protein is CASSFLTKQYF.

This chain joins TRBV7-8 and TRBJ1-1; D is undetermined. Germline assignment: CDR1 SGHVS and CDR2 FQNEAQ. The CDR3 is made up of 12 amino acids. Deletions cut 3 bases from V and 0 bases from J, with 2 bases between. As DNA, the CDR3 is TGTGCCAGCAGCTTCTTGAACACTGAAGCTTTCTTT. It is translated as CASSFLNTEAFF.

The gene calls are TRBV10-3 and TRBJ2-1, with D perhaps TRBD2 (5 bases). This CDR3 is 13 amino acids long. The V end was cut by 4 bases, the J end by 10 bases, with 14 bases between. Germline V gene data show CDR1 as ENHRY and CDR2 as SYGVKD. The CDR3, as DNA: TGTGCCATCAGTGCGGCTAGCAACGGCGAGCAGTTCTTC. Encoded protein: CAISAASNGEQFF.

The chain couples TRBV19 to TRBJ1-1; D gene uncertain. The CDR3 is made up of 15 amino acids. Germline V lookup: CDR1 LNHDA, CDR2 SQIVND (reference sequence). Trimming took off 1 base at V and 1 base at J, with 10 bases between the two ends. CDR3 coding DNA: TGTGCCAGTAGTATAGTAGGCAGAACGAACACTGAAGCTTTCTTT. It codes for CASSIVGRTNTEAFF.

The chain carries TRBV27 and TRBJ1-4; 8 nucleotides agree with TRBD1. The germline gives CDR1 MNHEY, CDR2 SMNVEV (reference sequence). The junction had 9 bases not matched to a gene; V was cut back by 4 bases and J by 8 bases. The CDR3 runs 15 residues. CDR3 residues: CASSSPDRGEEKLFF. DNA for the CDR3: TGTGCCAGCAGTTCGCCCGACAGGGGTGAAGAAAAACTGTTTTTT.